This T cell receptor beta chain derives from a study of T-cell memory formation after mild COVID-19. Study background: Clusters were largely donor specific. Study outcomes and limitations: Pre-infection memory contained some responding clones, which suggested that cross-reactive memory had joined. Clones contracting across day 15 to 85 had a balanced CD4/CD8 profile; later expanding clones leaned CD4+. Most CD4+ clones that shrank were in CM and EM, while CD8+ ones turned up in EMRA.

This clonotype was detected a few times. Antigen: not known. Germline V lookup: CDR1 MNHNY, CDR2 SVGAGI (reference sequence). The CDR3 is 17 amino acids. V shed 2 bases and J 2 bases; nucleotides not matched to a gene: 11. A single record per CDR3 protein comes from TCRdb applying MiXCR to the 5' RACE reads. Among about 560,000 distinct CDR3 sequences, around 15% were seen once, and the ten largest hold about 8.6%. The clonotype was recovered from an adult woman who had mild COVID-19 (a few samples of this study predate the infection). Cell type and time point are not known. This chain connects TRBV6-6 to TRBJ1-2, with 7 bases matching TRBD1. The specimen sequenced was PBMCs or a T cell subset sorted from them (not recorded which). The CDR3 DNA is TGTGCCAGCAGTTACCCCCGGACAGGAAGAGAGAACTATGGCTACACCTTC. Amino acids: CASSYPRTGRENYGYTF.